This TCR beta chain emerged from a study of T cells in localized non-small cell lung cancer. Study findings and constraints: Within adjacent lung there appeared a median approximately 57 of the top 100 tumor clones.

The CDR3 runs 16 residues. The V end was cut by 3 bases, the J end by 0 bases, with 12 bases between. The V gene's germline CDR1 is LGHNA and CDR2 YNFKEQ. Here immunoSEQ multiplex PCR was the method, and the copy in TCRdb shows in-frame clones only, minus some. The table has 130,000 or so clones, around 89% seen once. With respect to this clone: The antigen is undetermined.

The specimen was peripheral blood, collected before any cancer treatment. The sequence was obtained from a female donor of 60 years or more with stage I lung adenocarcinoma. The genes are TRBV4-2 and TRBJ1-3; TRBD1 might be the D (6 bases). The CDR3 is CASSHEGEPSGNTIYF. CDR3 DNA sequence: TGTGCCAGCAGCCATGAGGGGGAACCCTCTGGAAACACCATATATTTT.